Included here is one T cell receptor beta chain sequence, with context. Measured with immunoSEQ multiplex PCR; TCRdb has only the in-frame clones, and not every one. The sample holds tens of thousands of clones, about 94% seen once. J lost 8 bases, V lost 10 bases, and 12 bases had no gene match. This CDR3 is built from 16 residues. From germline, CDR1 is SGHRS and CDR2 YFSETQ. The data stem from a study of OX40 agonist ivuxolimab in advanced cancers. The sample was CD4+ or CD8+ T cells sorted from blood, taken in a trial of the OX40 agonist ivuxolimab. The source of this sequence is an adult with an advanced solid tumor such as melanoma, head and neck, liver or kidney cancer. The chain recombines TRBV5-1 with TRBJ2-1, with TRBD2 identical over 16 bases. Written as DNA, the CDR3 is TGCGCCGAAGGGGCGGGGGGACTAGCGGGAGGGGATGAGCAGTTCTTC. It translates to CAEGAGGLAGGDEQFF.